The 7 T cell receptor beta chains given below trace back to one sample, sequenced in a study of beta chain features in type 1 diabetes. Of the isolated RNA, all was reverse transcribed, and so the sequenced material was expressed TCRB transcripts. Profiling relied on immunoSEQ multiplex PCR, and the TCRdb table lists in-frame clones only, not all of them. The sample has approximately 380,000 clones, roughly 15% seen once. Sequencing was carried out using naive CD4+ T cells from blood. Receptors were obtained from a woman in her late teens or twenties in good health.

This sequence joins TRBV7-9 and TRBJ2-7, with D unresolved. The CDR3 is 14 amino acids. Germline V gives CDR1 SEHNR, CDR2 FQNEAQ (reference sequence). The V and J ends lost 5 bases and 3 bases respectively, with 14 bases between them. The CDR3 DNA reads as TGTGCCAGCAGCCCCCCGGCTAGAGACTACGAGCAGTACTTC. Translation: CASSPPARDYEQYF.

V and J are TRBV30 and TRBJ2-7; a weak D match, TRBD2 (6 bases). Trimming cost V 2 bases and J 9 bases, with 20 bases left between them. The CDR3 has 14 residues. Per the germline V gene, CDR1 is GTSNPN and CDR2 is SVGIG (reference sequence). CDR3 protein: CAWSSFGRISRQYF. The CDR3 DNA is TGTGCCTGGAGTTCTTTCGGGAGAATTAGTCGGCAGTACTTC.

CDR3 protein: CASSLAGLAGPPSTDTQYF. CDR3 in DNA: TGTGCCAGCAGTTTGGCGGGACTAGCGGGGCCCCCTAGCACAGATACGCAGTATTTT. V and J are TRBV27 and TRBJ2-3, with TRBD2 matching over 13 bases. The CDR3 is made up of 19 amino acids. The trim removed 3 bases at V and 0 bases at J, leaving 9 bases unmatched. CDR1 and CDR2 (germline): MNHEY, SMNVEV (reference sequence).

This clone was counted between two and nine times. The junction does not match germline at one end; this may be a read error. The chain joins TRBV7-7 to TRBJ2-2; 10 nucleotides align to TRBD2. Looked up from germline, CDR1 is SSHAT and CDR2 is FNYEAQ (reference sequence). This CDR3 region has 16 residues. The CDR3 coding sequence is TGTGCTAGCAGCCACACTAGCGGGATAATAACCGGGGAGCTGTTTTTT. This gives the protein CASSHTSGIITGELFF.

There are a few counts of this clone. The chain couples TRBV5-1 to TRBJ2-5, with TRBD2 matching 7 bases. Germline CDR1 reads SGHRS; CDR2 reads YFSETQ. With V trimmed by 4 bases and J by 3 bases, 6 bases remained unmatched. The CDR3 is 14 amino acids. The CDR3 loop reads CASSQRGVEETQYF. Written as DNA, the CDR3 is TGCGCCAGCAGCCAGCGGGGCGTGGAAGAGACCCAGTACTTC.

This clone has just a few counts. V and J are TRBV30 and TRBJ2-5, with 8 bases fitting TRBD2. Germline values: CDR1 GTSNPN, CDR2 SVGIG (reference sequence). V lost 2 bases to trimming and J lost 5 bases; unmatched junction nucleotides: 10. This CDR3 has 15 amino acids. CDR3 amino acids: CAWSSTGGPRETQYF. The CDR3, as DNA: TGTGCCTGGAGTTCGACGGGAGGGCCCCGGGAGACCCAGTACTTC.

This clone was seen only a few times. CDR3 in amino acids: CASSQLGSPQETQYF. In DNA form, the CDR3 reads TGCGCCAGCAGCCAGCTCGGTTCTCCCCAAGAGACCCAGTACTTC. The chain employs TRBV4-1 and TRBJ2-5; the D is unclear. CDR3 size: 15 residues. Germline V gene lookup returns CDR1 MGHRA and CDR2 YSYEKL. Trimming took 3 bases from V and 1 from J, leaving 12 bases between them.